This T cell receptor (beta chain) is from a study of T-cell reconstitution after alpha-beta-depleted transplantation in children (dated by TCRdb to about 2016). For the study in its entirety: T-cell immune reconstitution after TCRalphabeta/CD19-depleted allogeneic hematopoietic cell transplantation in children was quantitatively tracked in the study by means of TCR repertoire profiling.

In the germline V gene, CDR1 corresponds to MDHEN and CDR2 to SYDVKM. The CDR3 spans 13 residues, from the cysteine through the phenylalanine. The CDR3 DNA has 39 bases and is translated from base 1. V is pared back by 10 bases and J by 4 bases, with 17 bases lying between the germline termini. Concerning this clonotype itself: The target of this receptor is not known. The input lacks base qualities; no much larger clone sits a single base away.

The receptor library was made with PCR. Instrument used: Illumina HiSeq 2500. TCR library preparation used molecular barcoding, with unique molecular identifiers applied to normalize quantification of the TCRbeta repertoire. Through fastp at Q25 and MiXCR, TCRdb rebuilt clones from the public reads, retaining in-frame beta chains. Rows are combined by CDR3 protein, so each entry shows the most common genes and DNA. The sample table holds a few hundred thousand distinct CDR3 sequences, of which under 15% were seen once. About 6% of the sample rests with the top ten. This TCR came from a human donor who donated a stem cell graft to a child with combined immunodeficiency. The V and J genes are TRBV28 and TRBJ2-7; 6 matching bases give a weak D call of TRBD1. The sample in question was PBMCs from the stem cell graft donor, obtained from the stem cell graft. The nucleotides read TGTGCCATCCGACAGACAGGATTTTACGAGCAGTACTTC. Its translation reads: CAIRQTGFYEQYF. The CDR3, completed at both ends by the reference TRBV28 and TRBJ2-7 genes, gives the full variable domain DVKVTQSSRYLVKRTGEKVFLECVQDMDHENMFWYRQDPGLGLRLIYFSYDVKMKEKGDIPEGYSVSREKKERFSLILESASTNQTSMYLCAIRQTGFYEQYFGPGTRLTVT.